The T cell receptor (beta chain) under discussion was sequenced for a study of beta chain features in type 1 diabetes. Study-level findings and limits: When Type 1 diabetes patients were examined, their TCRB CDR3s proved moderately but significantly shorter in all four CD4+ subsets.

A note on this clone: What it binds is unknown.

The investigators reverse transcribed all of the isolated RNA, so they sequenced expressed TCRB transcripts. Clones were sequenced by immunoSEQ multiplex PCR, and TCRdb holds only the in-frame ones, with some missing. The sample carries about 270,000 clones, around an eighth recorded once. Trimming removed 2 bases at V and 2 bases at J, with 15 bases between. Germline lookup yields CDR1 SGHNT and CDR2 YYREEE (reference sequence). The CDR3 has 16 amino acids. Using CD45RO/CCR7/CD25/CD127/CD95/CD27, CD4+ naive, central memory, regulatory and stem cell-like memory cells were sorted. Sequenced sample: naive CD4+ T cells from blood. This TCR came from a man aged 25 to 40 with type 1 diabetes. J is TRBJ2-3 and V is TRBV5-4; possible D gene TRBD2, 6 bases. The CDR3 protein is CASSLHSGLATDTQYF. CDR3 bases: TGTGCCAGCAGCTTACACAGCGGGCTGGCCACAGATACGCAGTATTTT.